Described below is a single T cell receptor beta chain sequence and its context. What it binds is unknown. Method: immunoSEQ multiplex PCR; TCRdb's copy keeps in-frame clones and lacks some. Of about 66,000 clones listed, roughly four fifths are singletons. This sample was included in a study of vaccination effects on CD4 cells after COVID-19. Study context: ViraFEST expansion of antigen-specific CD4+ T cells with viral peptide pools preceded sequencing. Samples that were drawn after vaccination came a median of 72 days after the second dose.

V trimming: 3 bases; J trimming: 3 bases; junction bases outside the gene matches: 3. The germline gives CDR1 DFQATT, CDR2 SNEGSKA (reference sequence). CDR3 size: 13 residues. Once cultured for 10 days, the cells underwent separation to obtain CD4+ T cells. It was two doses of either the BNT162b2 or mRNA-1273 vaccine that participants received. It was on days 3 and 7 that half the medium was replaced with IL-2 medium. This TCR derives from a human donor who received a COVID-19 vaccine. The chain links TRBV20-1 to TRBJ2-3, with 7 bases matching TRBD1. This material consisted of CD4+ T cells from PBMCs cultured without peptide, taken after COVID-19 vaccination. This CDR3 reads CSASNRGTDTQYF. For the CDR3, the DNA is TGCAGTGCTAGTAACAGGGGAACAGATACGCAGTATTTT.